This TCR beta chain was identified during a study of neurological immune-mediated disorders. CDR3 length equals 15 residues. Germline trimming cut 6 bases from V and 4 bases from J; bases unmatched to any gene: 10. 5'RACE with 10-nucleotide random UMIs produced the cDNA. TCRdb redid the calling of the 5' RACE reads with MiXCR, one entry per CDR3 protein. Of 35,000 to 45,000 distinct CDR3 sequences listed, about 3.3% are singletons. Findings of the study overall: HTLV-1-associated myelopathy had the most TCR clonal expansion, whereas multiple sclerosis had the least (lower than in healthy controls).

The time point here: longitudinal time-point 1 (baseline). This clonotype was picked up many times. Antigen unknown. The rearrangement links TRBV12-3 or TRBV12-4 to TRBJ1-1; 8 nucleotides align to TRBD1. The sequenced material came from PBMCs. This sequence was found in a woman in her sixties or seventies with multiple sclerosis. This CDR3 reads CASRLTGVDGTEAFF. CDR3 coding DNA: TGTGCCAGCAGGCTGACAGGGGTGGATGGCACTGAAGCTTTCTTT.